These T cell receptor beta chains were read from a single sample in a study of T cell responses to AZD1222 COVID-19 vaccine. Using immunoSEQ multiplex PCR, the repertoire was profiled, and TCRdb retains in-frame clones only, with some absent. The table includes some 180,000 clones, over 90% detected once. The input for sequencing was peripheral blood, taken 28 days after the second AZD1222 dose. These receptors were obtained from an adult who received the AZD1222 COVID-19 vaccine. CDR3s include the opening cysteine and the closing phenylalanine or tryptophan. D genes are given only for firm matches. Clone size is given for some rows only: seen once, a few or many times, or a class if the clone is expanded.

J,length,D,V,size,DNA,CDR3
TRBJ2-4,16,TRBD2,TRBV29-1,.,TGCAGCGGTGCGGGACTAGCGGGAGGGCCAGGGAACATTCAGTACTTC,CSGAGLAGGPGNIQYF
TRBJ1-5,17,TRBD1,TRBV7-9,.,TGTGCCAGCAGCTCTTCAGTGGGACAGCCGCTTAATCAGCCCCAGCATTTT,CASSSSVGQPLNQPQHF
TRBJ2-7,14,TRBD1,TRBV19,.,TGTGCCAGTAGCGACAGGGGGATCAACTACGAGCAGTACTTC,CASSDRGINYEQYF
TRBJ2-5,13,.,TRBV6-2/TRBV6-3,.,TGTGCCAGCAGTTCTGGACCCCCAGAGACCCAGTACTTC,CASSSGPPETQYF
TRBJ2-7,11,.,TRBV3-1/TRBV3-2,.,TGTGCCAGCAGCCATTCAAACGAGCAGTACTTC,CASSHSNEQYF
TRBJ1-2,13,.,TRBV18,.,TGTGCCAGCTCACCAGCGAAGGGCTATGGCTACACCTTC,CASSPAKGYGYTF
TRBJ2-7,16,TRBD2,TRBV19,.,TGTGCCAGTAGTATAGGGACTAGTCAACAGCTCTACGAGCAGTACTTC,CASSIGTSQQLYEQYF
TRBJ1-4,16,.,TRBV7-9,.,TGTGCCAGCAGCTTTCAATCCCAGGCGGGCCCCAAAAAACTGTTTTTT,CASSFQSQAGPKKLFF
TRBJ1-5,14,.,TRBV18,.,TGTGCCAGCTCACCACAGGATAGCAATCAGCCCCAGCATTTT,CASSPQDSNQPQHF
TRBJ1-5,13,TRBD1,TRBV19,once,TGTGCCAGTAGAAGACAGGGGGATCAGCCCCAGCATTTT,CASRRQGDQPQHF
TRBJ1-1,14,.,TRBV7-3,.,TGTGCCAGCAGCTTATCGGGTTTTGCGGCTGAAGCTTTCTTT,CASSLSGFAAEAFF
TRBJ1-2,12,.,TRBV20-1,.,TGCAGTGCTTGTGAGGGTAACTATGGCTACACCTTC,CSACEGNYGYTF
TRBJ2-5,14,.,TRBV18,.,TGTGCCAGCTCGCAAGACAGAATCCAAGAGACCCAGTACTTC,CASSQDRIQETQYF
TRBJ2-5,14,TRBD1,TRBV19,.,TGTGCCAGTAGTAGCCGACAGGGGACAGAGACCCAGTACTTC,CASSSRQGTETQYF
TRBJ1-2,18,TRBD1,TRBV3-1/TRBV3-2,.,TGTGCCAGCAGCCAACCGGGACAGGGACCCGAGACTAACTATGGCTACACCTTC,CASSQPGQGPETNYGYTF
TRBJ1-2,13,TRBD1,TRBV7-9,.,TGTGCCAGCACCATCCAGACAGGGTCGGGCTACACCTTC,CASTIQTGSGYTF
TRBJ2-1,15,TRBD1,TRBV4-1,.,TGCGCCAGCAGGGTCACAGGGGGGAGTAACAATGAGCAGTTCTTC,CASRVTGGSNNEQFF
TRBJ2-3,13,.,TRBV7-2,.,TGTGCCAGCAGCTTAGTAGGCACAGATACGCAGTATTTT,CASSLVGTDTQYF
TRBJ1-2,14,TRBD1,TRBV2,.,TGTGCCAGCAGTGAAGGGACAGGTGGGAGGGGCTACACCTTC,CASSEGTGGRGYTF
TRBJ1-6,14,.,TRBV5-5,.,TGTGCCAGCAGCCCCGGGACAAAGGATTCACCCCTCCACTTT,CASSPGTKDSPLHF
TRBJ1-2,15,.,TRBV6-5,.,TGTGCCAGCAGTCCGAGACAGATAACTAACTATGGCTACACCTTC,CASSPRQITNYGYTF
TRBJ2-1,14,TRBD2,TRBV28,.,TGTGCCAGCAGTTGGACTAGTTTATTAGATGAGCAGTTCTTC,CASSWTSLLDEQFF
TRBJ2-5,15,.,TRBV9,.,TGTGCCAGCAGCGTAGGGGCTAATGAGGAGGAGACCCAGTACTTC,CASSVGANEEETQYF
TRBJ1-1,19,.,TRBV9,.,TGTGCCAGCAGCGTTCGTCCCGGGACAAAAAACGGTATGAACACTGAAGCTTTCTTT,CASSVRPGTKNGMNTEAFF
TRBJ2-2,16,.,TRBV7-9,once,TGTGCCAGCAGCTTGCCCCGCTTTGTGAACACCGGGGAGCTGTTTTTT,CASSLPRFVNTGELFF
TRBJ2-7,14,.,TRBV7-9,.,TGTGCCAGCAGCTTCTCGACTAGAGGCTACGAGCAGTACTTC,CASSFSTRGYEQYF
TRBJ1-5,14,.,TRBV28,.,TGTGCCAGCAGGAATGGACAGTCCAATCAGCCCCAGCATTTT,CASRNGQSNQPQHF
TRBJ2-3,15,.,TRBV10-3,.,TGTGCCATCAGTGAGGGTGGGGCTCAAACAGATACGCAGTATTTT,CAISEGGAQTDTQYF
TRBJ2-3,15,.,TRBV7-8,.,TGTGCCAGCAGCTTAGCGGGAGGAGGGGCAGATACGCAGTATTTT,CASSLAGGGADTQYF
TRBJ2-7,12,TRBD2,TRBV7-8,once,TGTGCCAGCAGTATTGGCGGGAGGGGTGTGTACTTC,CASSIGGRGVYF
TRBJ1-2,16,TRBD1,TRBV28,.,TGTGCCAGCACCGGGGAGAGGGGGCGATTAAACTATGGCTACACCTTC,CASTGERGRLNYGYTF
TRBJ2-5,14,TRBD1,TRBV7-3,.,TGTGCCAGCAGTCCCGGACAGGGGAGGGAGACCCAGTACTTC,CASSPGQGRETQYF
TRBJ2-5,11,.,TRBV24-1,.,TGTGCCACCAGGGTCCTCGGGACCCAGTACTTC,CATRVLGTQYF
TRBJ1-6,16,.,TRBV28,once,TGTGCCAGCAGTCTTGGACAGAGCTCCTATAATTCACCCCTCCACTTT,CASSLGQSSYNSPLHF
TRBJ1-6,14,.,TRBV2,.,TGTGCCAGCAAAAGGGAGACAGGAAATTCACCCCTCCACTTT,CASKRETGNSPLHF
TRBJ1-6,15,.,TRBV25-1,.,TGTGCCAGCAGTGAATTAGGGCAGGGATTAAGCCCCCTCCACTTT,CASSELGQGLSPLHF
TRBJ2-7,18,TRBD2,TRBV9,.,TGTGCCAGCAGCGTGAGCGGGGGAGTCGATCTCATCCAAAACGAGCAGTACTTC,CASSVSGGVDLIQNEQYF
TRBJ2-7,15,TRBD1,TRBV29-1,.,TGCAGCGTTGAATCAGACAGGGGCGCCGTCCACGAGCAGTACTTC,CSVESDRGAVHEQYF
TRBJ2-1,15,.,TRBV27,.,TGTGCCAGCAGTTCGAAGACAGGTTCCTACAATGAGCAGTTCTTC,CASSSKTGSYNEQFF
TRBJ2-5,13,.,TRBV4-3,.,TGCGCCAGCAGCCATCAAAACCAAGAGACCCAGTACTTC,CASSHQNQETQYF
TRBJ2-3,15,.,TRBV28,.,TGTGCCAGCGGGGTTTCGAGTCGTAGCACAGATACGCAGTATTTT,CASGVSSRSTDTQYF